This TCR beta chain was retrieved from a study of blood T cell repertoires in COVID-19. Study-level information: PBMCs, B-cell-depleted T cells, or T cells provided the cDNA or gDNA that made up the material.

Germline values: CDR1 MNHEY, CDR2 SVGAGI. This CDR3 region has 15 residues. V was clipped by 5 bases and J by 7 bases; unmatched bases: 8. Some clones are missing from TCRdb's copy, which holds only in-frame ones; the method was immunoSEQ multiplex PCR. The sample contains fewer than 65,000 clones, about 90% of which appear only once. The chain recombines TRBV6-5 with TRBJ1-4; 9 nucleotides agree with TRBD1. The TCR was taken from a woman aged 60-75 years with active or convalescent COVID-19. Specimen: peripheral blood. In DNA form, the CDR3 reads TGTGCCAGCAGTCCTACAGGGGGCATCGGTGAAAAACTGTTTTTT. Its translation: CASSPTGGIGEKLFF.